The T cell receptor beta chain under discussion was sequenced for a study of T cells in Graves' hyperthyroidism and ophthalmopathy. Whole-study findings and limits: Blood also carried most thyroid clonotypes expanded above 0.001. For ophthalmopathy, model prediction preceded onset by a median about 6 months.

Trimming took 4 bases from V and 2 from J, leaving 12 bases between them. CDR3 length: 15 residues. Germline V gene lookup returns CDR1 MNHGY and CDR2 SVAAGI. Graves' hyperthyroidism is called stable when ophthalmopathy does not progress within 18 months. Amplified TCR beta CDR3 regions derived from RNA transcripts. Primed by the HTBI set, a first-round RT-PCR was run on the TCR CDR3. A single record per CDR3 protein comes from TCRdb applying MiXCR to the multiplex PCR reads. The sample lists roughly 700,000 distinct CDR3 sequences, roughly 17% occurring once. A remark on this clonotype: No antigen is known for it. This CDR3 is missing its conserved last phenylalanine or tryptophan, likely due to a read error.

V usage is TRBV6-9 and J usage is TRBJ2-1; the D is unclear. Input material: blood. This receptor was identified in a man aged 45-65 years with Graves' hyperthyroidism. For the CDR3, the DNA is TGTGCCAGCAGTTGTCGAACTCACACCTACAATGAGCAGTTCTCC. Translated: CASSCRTHTYNEQFS.